This T cell receptor beta chain was identified in a study of blood T cell repertoires in COVID-19. Looking at the study overall: Sites in the United States, Italy and Spain provided acute and convalescent COVID-19 samples. The cDNA or gDNA used as material had been derived from T cells, B-cell-depleted T cells, or PBMCs.

How the authors handled the data: Quantification of nucleated cells was approximated via reference gene primer amplification. The assay was immunoSEQ multiplex PCR, and TCRdb's table has in-frame clones only and misses some. V, J and clone size are those of that table, while D and trimming were read from the DNA. The table includes approximately 94,000 clones, roughly 84% detected once. The CDR3 has 15 residues. Germline trimming cut 1 base from V and 4 bases from J; bases unmatched to any gene: 6. CDR1 and CDR2 from the germline V gene are LNHNV and YYDKDF (reference sequence). Sequencing input: peripheral blood. V is TRBV15 and J is TRBJ2-5; 7 bases align to TRBD2. This TCR was sampled from a human donor in a cohort sampled during active COVID-19. CDR3 nucleotides: TGTGCCACCAGCAGAGTGGCGGGAGTACGAGAGACCCAGTACTTC. It translates to CATSRVAGVRETQYF.